This TCR beta chain was profiled in a study of CD8+ T cells in alopecia areata. Study as a whole: Scoring of severity for treated patients was based on percentage of affected scalp area.

CDR1 and CDR2 from the germline V gene are MNHEY and SMNVEV (reference sequence). The CDR3 covers 14 residues. Trimming pared 6 bases from V and 5 bases from J, leaving 16 bases between. Documented treatment: oral pan-JAK inhibitor, 5-10 mg twice daily. This clone was recorded a few times. Its target is not known. cDNA reverse transcribed from extracted RNA served as the sequencing template. Libraries were prepared by immunoSEQ multiplex PCR; TCRdb keeps only in-frame clonotypes and omits some of them. The sample lists 150,000 or so clones; less than 70% were seen once. Study-level findings and limits: For lesional scalp, especially alopecia totalis/universalis, clonality was higher than in normal scalp. Normal-skin resident alphabeta T cells also appear among scalp sample sequences. As there was one nonresponder, how baseline CD8+ expansion relates to response remains uncertain.

The sequence was collected from a human donor with alopecia areata. The chain joins TRBV27 to TRBJ1-1, with a tentative D call TRBD1 (5 bases). Sequenced material: CD4+ T cells sorted from blood, taken at week 4, from a patient treated with tofacitinib. This CDR3 reads CASSPGQGRTEAFF. In DNA form, the CDR3 reads TGTGCCAGCAGCCCCGGCCAGGGACGGACTGAAGCTTTCTTT.